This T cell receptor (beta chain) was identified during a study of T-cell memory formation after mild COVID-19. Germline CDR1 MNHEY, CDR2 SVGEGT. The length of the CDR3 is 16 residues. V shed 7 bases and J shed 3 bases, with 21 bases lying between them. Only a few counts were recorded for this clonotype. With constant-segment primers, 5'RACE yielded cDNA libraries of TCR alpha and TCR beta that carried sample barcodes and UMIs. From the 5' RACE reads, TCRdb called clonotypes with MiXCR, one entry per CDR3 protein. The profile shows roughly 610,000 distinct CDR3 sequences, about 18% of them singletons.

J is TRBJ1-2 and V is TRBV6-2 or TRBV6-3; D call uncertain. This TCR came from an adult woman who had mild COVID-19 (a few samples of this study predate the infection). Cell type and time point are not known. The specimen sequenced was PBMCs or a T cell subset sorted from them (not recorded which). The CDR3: CASTDPVGGFDYGYTF. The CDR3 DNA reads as TGTGCCAGCACCGATCCGGTAGGCGGATTTGACTATGGCTACACCTTC.